Below are 30 T cell receptor beta chains sequenced from a single sample in a study of CD8 T cells in ankylosing spondylitis. In TCRdb, the 5' RACE reads were re-called with MiXCR into one record per CDR3 protein. The profile covers 180,000 or so distinct CDR3 sequences, with roughly 10% appearing a single time and roughly 29% taken by the ten largest. Sequenced: blood, either unsorted or a sorted T cell fraction (not recorded which). These receptors originate from a male donor with ankylosing spondylitis or in good health (not recorded which).

There are many counts of this clonotype. The rearrangement joins TRBV29-1 to TRBJ1-4, with TRBD1 matching over 8 bases. The ends lost 6 bases at V and 5 bases at J; junction bases unmatched: 11. This CDR3 has 15 amino acids. The V gene's germline CDR1 is SQVTM and CDR2 ANQGSEA. The CDR3 coding sequence is TGCAGCGTGGCCGGGACAGGCTCCTTAAATGAAAAACTGTTTTTT. Its translation is CSVAGTGSLNEKLFF.

A few counts support this clonotype. This may stem from a read error, because a much larger clone lies one nucleotide away. The CDR3 spells CASSLDARLGDGGQFF. The CDR3 region has the DNA TGCGCCAGCAGCTTGGACGCACGATTGGGGGACGGCGGGCAGTTCTTC. The rearrangement links TRBV5-1 to TRBJ2-1, with D tentatively TRBD1 or TRBD2 (5 bases each). The CDR3 length is 16 residues. V was trimmed by 0 bases and J by 12 bases, leaving 22 bases between them. Germline lookup yields CDR1 SGHRS and CDR2 YFSETQ.

This clonotype was seen many times. V gene TRBV12-3 or TRBV12-4 combines with J gene TRBJ2-5; a weak D match, TRBD2 (6 bases). V lost 2 bases to trimming and J lost 4 bases, with 11 bases between them. This CDR3 spans 14 amino acids. The CDR3 sequence: CASSLSRGGETQYF. CDR3 coding DNA: TGTGCCAGCAGTTTATCGCGGGGAGGAGAGACCCAGTACTTC.

This clonotype has only a few counts. The chain recombines TRBV19 with TRBJ1-5; no firm D call. V was trimmed by 7 bases and J by 3 bases, leaving 13 bases between them. Germline V gives CDR1 LNHDA, CDR2 SQIVND (reference sequence). This CDR3 has 14 amino acids. CDR3 amino acids: CASNIDGTNQPQHF. The CDR3 DNA is TGTGCCAGTAACATAGACGGAACCAATCAGCCCCAGCATTTT.

This clonotype was picked up a small number of times. This chain connects TRBV18 to TRBJ2-7, with 10 bases that match TRBD2. The germline V gene encodes CDR1 KGHSH and CDR2 LQKENI. This CDR3 is built from 14 residues. V shed 2 bases and J 6 bases; nucleotides not matched to a gene: 4. The CDR3 sequence is CASSPTASGGEQYF. Here the CDR3 DNA reads TGTGCCAGCTCACCAACGGCTAGCGGGGGCGAGCAGTACTTC.

This clonotype has a count of ten or more. The rearrangement uses TRBV3-1 and TRBJ2-5; D may be TRBD2 (5 bases). Germline loops: CDR1 LGHDT, CDR2 YNNKEL (reference sequence). The V end lost 0 bases, the J end lost 3 bases, and 14 bases lay between the germline ends. There are 16 residues in the CDR3. CDR3 in DNA: TGTGCCAGCAGCCAAGAGAAGGACTGGATGAAAGAGACCCAGTACTTC. Translating gives CASSQEKDWMKETQYF.

The gene calls are TRBV3-1 and TRBJ1-2, with D uncertain. This CDR3 spans 14 amino acids. Germline CDR1 is LGHDT and CDR2 is YNNKEL (reference sequence). V was clipped by 1 base and J by 4 bases, with 10 bases between them. The CDR3 sequence is CASSQGSSIYGYTF. The DNA of the CDR3 is TGTGCCAGCAGCCAAGGTAGCAGTATCTATGGCTACACCTTC.

This clonotype was observed at least ten times. The rearrangement joins TRBV5-1 to TRBJ1-1; D ambiguous. This CDR3 contains 14 residues. In germline, CDR1 is SGHRS, CDR2 YFSETQ. Trimming pared 0 bases from V and 1 base from J, leaving 7 bases between. CDR3 region: CASSLATQNTEAFF. The CDR3 DNA follows: TGCGCCAGCAGCTTGGCCACCCAGAACACTGAAGCTTTCTTT.

This clonotype turned up a few times. The CDR3 sequence: CASSWGGNEQFF. CDR3 DNA: TGTGCCAGCAGCTGGGGGGGGAATGAGCAGTTCTTC. The chain joins TRBV5-6 to TRBJ2-1; 7 nucleotides match TRBD2. The CDR3 sequence is 12 residues long. Germline CDR1 is SGHDT and CDR2 is YYEEEE. V dropped 3 bases and J dropped 7; count of bases not matched to a gene: 1.

This clonotype appeared many times. The J gene is TRBJ2-1, the V gene TRBV9; 11 nucleotides agree with TRBD2. In germline, CDR1 is SGDLS, CDR2 YYNGEE. This CDR3 spans 15 amino acids. The junction had 2 bases not matched to a gene; V was cut back by 0 bases and J by 6 bases. As DNA, the CDR3 is TGTGCCAGCAGCGTAGACGGGACTAGCGGCAATGAGCAGTTCTTC. This sequence encodes CASSVDGTSGNEQFF.

Details on this clonotype: This may arise from a read error, as a much more abundant clone is one base away. The chain links TRBV12-5 to TRBJ2-1; the D is unclear. The CDR3 runs to 13 residues. Germline V gives CDR1 LGHNT, CDR2 FRNRAP. CDR3 amino acids: CASGLGTYSEQFF. CDR3 nucleotide sequence: TGTGCTAGTGGTTTGGGTACCTACAGTGAGCAGTTCTTC.

This clonotype was observed at least ten times. For the CDR3, the DNA is TGTGCCAGCAGCCAAGACTCAGGTGGGACCGGGGAGCTGTTTTTT. This gives the protein CASSQDSGGTGELFF. This sequence joins TRBV3-1 and TRBJ2-2, with D hard to call. Germline V gene data show CDR1 as LGHDT and CDR2 as YNNKEL (reference sequence). There are 15 residues in the CDR3. Trimming took off 0 bases at V and 5 bases at J, with 10 bases between the two ends. The entire variable domain, with the rest obtained from reference TRBV3-1 and TRBJ2-2, is as follows: DTAVSQTPKYLVTQMGNDKSIKCEQNLGHDTMYWYKQDSKKFLKIMFSYNNKELIINETVPNRFSPKSPDKAHLNLHINSLELGDSAVYFCASSQDSGGTGELFFGEGSRLTVL.

This clonotype was observed many times. The chain links TRBV12-3 or TRBV12-4 to TRBJ1-1; weak D call: TRBD1 (6 bases). With 5 bases removed from V and 6 bases from J, the gap between germline ends came to 19 bases. The length of the CDR3 is 15 residues. The CDR3 nucleotides are TGTGCCAGCAGTCCCCAACAGGGCGGGTTGGCTGAAGCTTTCTTT. It encodes CASSPQQGGLAEAFF.

This clonotype was seen ten or more times. The rearrangement links TRBV29-1 to TRBJ2-7; D perhaps matches TRBD1 (5 bases). Germline lookup yields CDR1 SQVTM and CDR2 ANQGSEA. This CDR3 is built from 12 residues. The germline V and J ends were trimmed by 1 base and 5 bases, with 9 bases remaining between them. This chain's CDR3 is CSVEVQGDEQYF. The CDR3 DNA reads TGCAGCGTTGAAGTTCAAGGGGACGAGCAGTACTTC.

This clonotype was seen only a few times. The chain links TRBV7-8 to TRBJ2-5; D remains unclear. Germline assignment: CDR1 SGHVS and CDR2 FQNEAQ. There are 15 residues in the CDR3. Deletions cut 4 bases from V and 3 bases from J, with 15 bases between. CDR3 nucleotide sequence: TGTGCCAGCAGCTACGCGAATTTACCAGAAGAGACCCAGTACTTC. It translates to CASSYANLPEETQYF.

In this sample, this clonotype turned up many times. The rearrangement joins TRBV6-5 to TRBJ1-2; the D gene is possibly TRBD1 (6 bases). This CDR3 has 15 amino acids. With 0 bases removed from V and 5 bases from J, the gap between germline ends came to 13 bases. Germline V CDR1 and CDR2: MNHEY, SVGAGI. This chain's CDR3 is CASSYSSVGGYGYTF. CDR3 DNA sequence: TGTGCCAGCAGTTACTCGAGTGTAGGGGGTTATGGCTACACCTTC.

There are many counts of this clonotype. The chain carries TRBV24-1 and TRBJ2-2; D is undetermined. Germline V CDR1 and CDR2: KGHDR, SFDVKD. The CDR3 is made up of 13 amino acids. Trimming left V 4 bases short and J 2 bases short, with 4 bases between. CDR3: CATSEDNTGELFF. As DNA, the CDR3 is TGTGCCACCAGTGAAGATAACACCGGGGAGCTGTTTTTT.

This clonotype appeared many times. The CDR3 DNA is TGTGCCACAGCCGACAGGGGCAATCAGCCCCAGCATTTT. Protein sequence: CATADRGNQPQHF. The rearrangement joins TRBV24-1 to TRBJ1-5, with TRBD1 identical over 7 bases. The CDR3 length is 13 residues. Trimming cost V 10 bases and J 2 bases; bases outside gene matches: 4. Germline CDR1 is KGHDR and CDR2 is SFDVKD.

This clonotype was observed a handful of times. The rearrangement uses TRBV7-7 and TRBJ2-7; perhaps TRBD2 as D (6 bases). CDR3 length equals 17 residues. V was clipped by 7 bases and J by 0 bases, with 22 bases between them. CDR1 and CDR2 (germline): SSHAT, FNYEAQ (reference sequence). CDR3 protein: CASTQSGQREHSYEQYF. CDR3 nucleotides: TGTGCCAGCACCCAAAGCGGCCAACGGGAGCACTCCTACGAGCAGTACTTC. The complete variable domain, with remaining parts taken from reference TRBV7-7 and TRBJ2-7, reads GAGVSQSPRYKVTKRGQDVTLRCDPISSHATLYWYQQALGQGPEFLTYFNYEAQPDKSGLPSDRFSAERPEGSISTLTIQRTEQRDSAMYRCASTQSGQREHSYEQYFGPGTRLTVT.

This chain uses TRBV20-1 with TRBJ2-7, with 11 bases matching TRBD2. There are 15 residues in the CDR3. Trimming removed 0 bases from V and 3 bases from J; junction bases left unmatched: 4. Looked up from germline, CDR1 is DFQATT and CDR2 is SNEGSKA (reference sequence). This CDR3 reads CSARDSGRDVYEQYF. DNA for the CDR3: TGCAGTGCTAGAGATAGCGGGAGGGATGTCTACGAGCAGTACTTC.

This clonotype was counted a few times. The chain uses TRBV3-1 and TRBJ2-7; 15 positions agree with TRBD2. With V trimmed by 8 bases and J by 7 bases, 0 bases remained unmatched. Germline lookup yields CDR1 LGHDT and CDR2 YNNKEL (reference sequence). The CDR3 totals 12 residues. The CDR3 sequence is CASGLAGGEQYF. DNA of the CDR3: TGTGCCAGCGGACTAGCGGGAGGGGAGCAGTACTTC.

The chain recombines TRBV20-1 with TRBJ2-5; the match to TRBD2 covers 10 bases. The CDR3 is 13 residues long. V was clipped by 6 bases and J by 2 bases; unmatched bases: 3. Germline values: CDR1 DFQATT, CDR2 SNEGSKA (reference sequence). The CDR3 loop is CSAWTSGQETQYF. In nucleotides, the CDR3 is TGCAGTGCCTGGACTAGCGGACAAGAGACCCAGTACTTC.

The chain combines TRBV12-3 or TRBV12-4 with TRBJ2-1; a possible D gene is TRBD2 (6 bases). Deletions cut 9 bases from V and 4 bases from J, with 13 bases between. The CDR3 has 13 residues. The CDR3 coding sequence is TGTGCCAGGACGGAGGGTCCTTACAATGAGCAGTTCTTC. Its protein product is CARTEGPYNEQFF.

This clonotype was recorded many times. The V call is TRBV7-9, the J call TRBJ2-1; D possibly corresponds to TRBD2 (7 bases). The germline V and J ends were trimmed by 3 bases and 12 bases, with 18 bases remaining between them. CDR3 size: 14 residues. Germline-derived CDR1 and CDR2 are SEHNR and FQNEAQ (reference sequence). DNA for the CDR3: TGTGCCAGCAGCTTCGATTGGACTAGAGGGGGGCAGTTCTTC. It encodes CASSFDWTRGGQFF.

At least ten counts were recorded for this clonotype. This sequence joins TRBV5-4 and TRBJ2-1; 7 bases map to TRBD1. Germline CDR1 and CDR2: SGHNT and YYREEE (reference sequence). The junction had 5 bases not matched to a gene; V was cut back by 6 bases and J by 5 bases. This CDR3 is 13 amino acids long. CDR3 nucleotide sequence: TGTGCCAGCAAACAGGGGATCCACAATGAGCAGTTCTTC. Encoded protein: CASKQGIHNEQFF.

In this sample, this clonotype turned up many times. This chain uses TRBV12-3 or TRBV12-4 with TRBJ1-2, with D unclear. V lost 5 bases, J lost 7 bases, and 20 bases lay in between. The CDR3 runs to 15 residues. CDR3 sequence: CASSLREGSSFGYTF. CDR3 coding DNA: TGTGCCAGCAGTCTCCGAGAGGGTTCCTCGTTTGGCTACACCTTC.

This clonotype was found many times. The chain links TRBV5-6 to TRBJ2-2, with TRBD1 matching over 9 bases. Germline V lookup: CDR1 SGHDT, CDR2 YYEEEE. Unmatched junction bases numbered 9, after V lost 4 bases and J lost 5 bases. CDR3 length: 16 residues. CDR3 in DNA: TGTGCCAGCAGCGGGGGGACAGGGCAAGTTACCGGGGAGCTGTTTTTT. This gives the protein CASSGGTGQVTGELFF. The full variable domain, rest sourced from reference TRBV5-6 and TRBJ2-2, is DAGVTQSPTHLIKTRGQQVTLRCSPKSGHDTVSWYQQALGQGPQFIFQYYEEEERQRGNFPDRFSGHQFPNYSSELNVNALLLGDSALYLCASSGGTGQVTGELFFGEGSRLTVL.

The chain is built from TRBV5-1 and TRBJ2-6; 11 nucleotides match TRBD1. The germline V gene has CDR1 SGHRS and CDR2 YFSETQ. The CDR3 is 18 residues long. The junction had 4 bases not matched to a gene; V was cut back by 2 bases and J by 0 bases. As DNA, the CDR3 is TGCGCCAGCAGCTTTATGGGGACAGGGGGCTCTGGGGCCAACGTCCTGACTTTC. This codes for CASSFMGTGGSGANVLTF.

There are a few counts of this clonotype. The J gene is TRBJ2-3, the V gene TRBV6-2 or TRBV6-3; TRBD2 matches 7 bases. The germline V gene has CDR1 MNHEY and CDR2 SVGEGT. J was trimmed by 2 bases and V by 2 bases; bases with no gene match: 19. The CDR3 totals 20 residues. The CDR3 nucleotides read TGTGCCAGCAGTTACCCTGAAATGCCCGGGACTACGATAAACACAGATACGCAGTATTTT. This sequence encodes CASSYPEMPGTTINTDTQYF.

This clonotype was found many times. The chain joins TRBV6-1 to TRBJ1-6; TRBD1 aligns across 9 bases. Trimming took 5 bases from V and 8 from J; bases not matched to a gene: 4. CDR3 length: 14 residues. Germline CDR1 reads MNHNS; CDR2 reads SASEGT. CDR3: CASSPGQGYSPLHF. The CDR3 nucleotides are TGTGCCAGCAGTCCGGGACAGGGTTATTCACCCCTCCACTTT.